The T cell receptor beta chain under discussion was sequenced for a study of blood T cell repertoires in COVID-19. The overall study: Donors in the United States, Italy and Spain gave samples during acute or convalescent COVID-19. PBMCs, B-cell-depleted T cells, or T cells provided the cDNA or gDNA that made up the material.

Deletions cut 0 bases from V and 5 bases from J, with 13 bases between. There are 15 residues in the CDR3. Germline V gives CDR1 WSHSY, CDR2 SAAADI. In the original workflow: Amplification with reference gene primers provided the estimates of nucleated cell counts. The table came from immunoSEQ multiplex PCR; TCRdb's copy has only in-frame clones and leaves some out. V and J calls and clone size are those listed in that table; D and trimming were worked out from the DNA. The table includes about 50,000 clones, roughly 90% detected once. The sample was peripheral blood. This clonotype originated in a human donor in a cohort sampled during active COVID-19. The chain recombines TRBV10-2 with TRBJ1-1; weak D call: TRBD1 (5 bases). The CDR3 region is CASSESTEGITEAFF. Written as DNA, the CDR3 is TGCGCCAGCAGTGAGTCGACGGAGGGGATTACTGAAGCTTTCTTT.